The 3 T cell receptor beta chains in this list originate from one sample, sequenced in a study of CD8 T cells in Susac syndrome. With random hexamers, reverse transcription was performed on about 0.5 to 1 ug of RNA. TCRdb fed the immunoSEQ multiplex PCR reads into MiXCR, producing one record per CDR3 protein. Among approximately 280,000 distinct CDR3 sequences listed, around 84% were seen once. Sequencing was performed on CD8+ T cells from PBMCs. Every receptor here comes from a human donor with multiple sclerosis.

This chain links TRBV9 with TRBJ1-2; weak D call: TRBD1 (6 bases). V was shortened by 3 bases and J by 6 bases, with 18 bases between the two germline ends. Germline CDR1 SGDLS, CDR2 YYNGEE. The CDR3 sequence is 15 residues long. The CDR3 is CASSDRSRDKDGYTF. CDR3 nucleotide sequence: TGTGCCAGCAGCGATCGATCCCGGGACAAAGATGGCTACACCTTC.

The chain joins TRBV6-5 to TRBJ2-1; 13 bases map to TRBD2. V trimming: 2 bases; J trimming: 0 bases; junction bases outside the gene matches: 7. This CDR3 is built from 19 residues. Germline-derived CDR1 and CDR2 are MNHEY and SVGAGI. The CDR3 reads CASSYPGTSGDSSYNEQFF. The CDR3 DNA follows: TGTGCCAGCAGTTACCCAGGGACTAGCGGGGATAGCTCCTACAATGAGCAGTTCTTC.

The CDR3 protein is CSATWASGLNNEQFF. CDR3 sequence (DNA): TGCAGTGCCACTTGGGCTAGCGGCTTAAACAATGAGCAGTTCTTC. The gene calls are TRBV20-1 and TRBJ2-1, with TRBD2 matching over 7 bases. V shed 6 bases and J 5 bases; nucleotides not matched to a gene: 13. In germline, CDR1 is DFQATT, CDR2 SNEGSKA (reference sequence). This CDR3 contains 15 residues.